Sequencing of this TCR beta chain was carried out in a study of shared clonotypes between healthy human individuals. Whole-study results and caveats: The generation probabilities recorded for non-shared clonotypes fell below those of clonotypes shared by all four donors.

The CDR3 extends over 16 amino acids. Germline CDR1 is SGHVS and CDR2 is FNYEAQ. The germline V and J ends were trimmed by 5 bases and 4 bases, with 17 bases remaining between them. The CD8 memory fraction combined CD45RO+ cells with TemRA cells (CCR7-negative CD45RA+). Samples underwent the assay at deep level. Produced via immunoSEQ multiplex PCR; TCRdb's table is partial and in-frame only. The table records about 110,000 clones, around 68% of them present only once. This clone occurred once. What it binds is unknown. The sequence was obtained from a woman in her twenties or thirties in good health. The chain is built from TRBV7-6 and TRBJ2-2; tentative D call: TRBD1 (6 bases). Sequenced material: memory CD8+ T cells sorted from blood. Subset noted: CD45RO+ cells pooled with CCR7-negative TemRA cells. As DNA, the CDR3 is TGTGCCAGCAGCGCCCAACCGGGACATACCACCGGGGAGCTGTTTTTT. Protein product: CASSAQPGHTTGELFF.